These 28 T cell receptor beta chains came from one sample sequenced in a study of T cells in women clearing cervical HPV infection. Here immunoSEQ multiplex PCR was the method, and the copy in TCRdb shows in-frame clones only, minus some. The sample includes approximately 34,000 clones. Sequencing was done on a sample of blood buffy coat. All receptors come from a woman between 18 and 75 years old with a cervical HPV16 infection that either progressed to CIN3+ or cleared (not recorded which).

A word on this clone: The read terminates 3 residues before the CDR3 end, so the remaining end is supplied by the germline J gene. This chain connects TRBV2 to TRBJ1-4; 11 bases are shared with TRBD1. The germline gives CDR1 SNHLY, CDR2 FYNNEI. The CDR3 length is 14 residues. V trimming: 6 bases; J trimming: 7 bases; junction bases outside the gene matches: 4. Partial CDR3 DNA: TGTGCCAGCAGAGTGGACAGGGGGCTTGAAAAA. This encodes CASRVDRGLEK. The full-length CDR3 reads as CASRVDRGLEKLFF.

The CDR3 spells CASSVDRFSYEQYF. The sequenced part of the CDR3 DNA is TGTGCCAGCAGTGTGGACAGGTTTTCCTACGAG. The chain is built from TRBV2 and TRBJ2-7; 7 bases map to TRBD1. With the read ending 3 residues before the CDR3 end, the germline J gene is used to fill in that end. J was trimmed by 1 base and V by 4 bases; bases with no gene match: 4. Germline values: CDR1 SNHLY, CDR2 FYNNEI. The CDR3 sequence is 14 residues long.

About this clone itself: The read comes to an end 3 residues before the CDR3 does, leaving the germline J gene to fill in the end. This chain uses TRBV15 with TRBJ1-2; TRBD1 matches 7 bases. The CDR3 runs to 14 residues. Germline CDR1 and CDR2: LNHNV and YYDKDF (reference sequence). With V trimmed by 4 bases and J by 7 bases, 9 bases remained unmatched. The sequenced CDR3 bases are TGTGCCACCAGCACCCGACAGGGAGGGACTGGC. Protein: CATSTRQGGTG. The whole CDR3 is CATSTRQGGTGYTF.

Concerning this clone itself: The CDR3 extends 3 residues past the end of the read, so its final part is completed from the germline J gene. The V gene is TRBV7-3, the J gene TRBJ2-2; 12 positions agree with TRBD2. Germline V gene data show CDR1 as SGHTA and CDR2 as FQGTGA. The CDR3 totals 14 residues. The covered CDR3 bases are TGTGCCAGCAGCTTAGGACTAGCGGGGCCAGAG. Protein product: CASSLGLAGPE. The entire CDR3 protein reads CASSLGLAGPELFF.

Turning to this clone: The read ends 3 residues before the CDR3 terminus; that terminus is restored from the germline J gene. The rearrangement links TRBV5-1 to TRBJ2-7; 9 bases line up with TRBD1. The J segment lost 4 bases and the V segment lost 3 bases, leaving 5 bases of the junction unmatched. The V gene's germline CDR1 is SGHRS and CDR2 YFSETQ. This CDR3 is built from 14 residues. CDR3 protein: CASSSGQGDYEQYF. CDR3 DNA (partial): TGCGCCAGCAGCTCGGGACAGGGAGATTACGAG.

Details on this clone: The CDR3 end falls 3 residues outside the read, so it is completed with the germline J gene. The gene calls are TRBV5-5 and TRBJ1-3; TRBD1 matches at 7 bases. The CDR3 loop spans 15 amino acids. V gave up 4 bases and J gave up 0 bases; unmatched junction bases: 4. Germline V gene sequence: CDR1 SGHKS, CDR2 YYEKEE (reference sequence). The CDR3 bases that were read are TGTGCCAGCAGCCGTACAGGGGACTCTGGAAACACC. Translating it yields CASSRTGDSGNT. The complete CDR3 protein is CASSRTGDSGNTIYF.

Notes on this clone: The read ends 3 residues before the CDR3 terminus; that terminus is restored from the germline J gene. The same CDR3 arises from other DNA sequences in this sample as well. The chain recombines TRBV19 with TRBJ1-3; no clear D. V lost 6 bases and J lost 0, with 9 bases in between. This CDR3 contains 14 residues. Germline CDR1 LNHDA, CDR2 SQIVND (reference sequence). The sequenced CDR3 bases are TGTGCCAGTAGCAGGTCATACTCTGGAAACACC. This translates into CASSRSYSGNT. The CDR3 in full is CASSRSYSGNTIYF. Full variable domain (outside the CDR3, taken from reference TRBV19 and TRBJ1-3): DGGITQSPKYLFRKEGQNVTLSCEQNLNHDAMYWYRQDPGQGLRLIYYSQIVNDFQKGDIAEGYSVSREKKESFPLTVTSAQKNPTAFYLCASSRSYSGNTIYFGEGSWLTVV.

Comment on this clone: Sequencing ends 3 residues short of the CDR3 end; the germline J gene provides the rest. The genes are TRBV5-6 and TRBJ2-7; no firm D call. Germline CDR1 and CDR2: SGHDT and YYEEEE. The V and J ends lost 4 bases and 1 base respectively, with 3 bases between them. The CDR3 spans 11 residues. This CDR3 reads CASSQSYEQYF. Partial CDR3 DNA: TGTGCCAGCAGCCAATCCTACGAG.

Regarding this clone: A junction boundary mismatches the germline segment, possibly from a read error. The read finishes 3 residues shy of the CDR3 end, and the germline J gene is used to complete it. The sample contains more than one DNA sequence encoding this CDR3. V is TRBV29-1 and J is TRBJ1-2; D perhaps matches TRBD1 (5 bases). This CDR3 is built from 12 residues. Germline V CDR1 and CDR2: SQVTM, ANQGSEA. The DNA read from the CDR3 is TGCAGCGTTTTGGACGGGGACTATGGG. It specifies CSVLDGDYG. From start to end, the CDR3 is CSVLDGDYGYTF.

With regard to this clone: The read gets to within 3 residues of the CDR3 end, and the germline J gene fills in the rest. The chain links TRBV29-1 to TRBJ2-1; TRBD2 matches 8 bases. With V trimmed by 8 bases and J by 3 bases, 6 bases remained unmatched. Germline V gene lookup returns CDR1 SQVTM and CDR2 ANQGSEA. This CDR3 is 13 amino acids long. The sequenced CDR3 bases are TGCAGCACAGGGACTAGGGTCTACAATGAG. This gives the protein CSTGTRVYNE. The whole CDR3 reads CSTGTRVYNEQFF.

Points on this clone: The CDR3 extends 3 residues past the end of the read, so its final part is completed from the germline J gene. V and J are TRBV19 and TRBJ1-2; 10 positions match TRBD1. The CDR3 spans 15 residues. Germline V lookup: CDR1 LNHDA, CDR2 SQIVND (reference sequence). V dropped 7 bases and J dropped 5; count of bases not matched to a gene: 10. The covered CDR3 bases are TGTGCCAGTACCTTGGGACAGGGGAAAGGGTATGGC. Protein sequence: CASTLGQGKGYG. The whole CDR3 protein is CASTLGQGKGYGYTF.

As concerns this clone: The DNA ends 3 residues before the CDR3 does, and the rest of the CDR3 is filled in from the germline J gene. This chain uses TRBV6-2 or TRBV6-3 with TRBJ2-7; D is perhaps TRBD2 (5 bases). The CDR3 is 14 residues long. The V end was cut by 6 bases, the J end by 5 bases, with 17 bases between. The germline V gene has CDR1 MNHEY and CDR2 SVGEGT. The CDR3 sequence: CASSDAGGRDEQYF. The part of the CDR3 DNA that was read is TGTGCCAGCAGCGACGCAGGAGGTCGTGACGAG.

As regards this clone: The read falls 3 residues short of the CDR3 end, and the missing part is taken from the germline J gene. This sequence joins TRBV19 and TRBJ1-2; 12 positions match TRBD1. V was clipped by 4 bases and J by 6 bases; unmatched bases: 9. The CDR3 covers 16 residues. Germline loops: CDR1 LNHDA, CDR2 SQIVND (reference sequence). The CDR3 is CASSTWDRGQTDGYTF. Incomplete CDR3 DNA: TGTGCCAGTAGTACCTGGGACAGGGGGCAGACGGATGGC.

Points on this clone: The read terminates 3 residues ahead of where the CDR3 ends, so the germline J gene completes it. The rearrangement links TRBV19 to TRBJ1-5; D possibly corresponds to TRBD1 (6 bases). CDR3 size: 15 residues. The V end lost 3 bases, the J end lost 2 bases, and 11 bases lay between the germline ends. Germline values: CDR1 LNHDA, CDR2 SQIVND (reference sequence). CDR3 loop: CASSMGQVGNQPQHF. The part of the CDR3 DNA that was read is TGTGCCAGTAGTATGGGACAAGTGGGCAATCAGCCC.

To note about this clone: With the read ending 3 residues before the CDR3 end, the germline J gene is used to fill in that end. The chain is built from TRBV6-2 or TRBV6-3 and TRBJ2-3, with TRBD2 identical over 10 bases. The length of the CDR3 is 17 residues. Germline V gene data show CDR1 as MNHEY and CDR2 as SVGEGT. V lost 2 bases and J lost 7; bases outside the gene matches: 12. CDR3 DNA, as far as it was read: TGTGCCAGCAGTTACGAGCTAGCGGGGGCCGCACGATATACG. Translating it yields CASSYELAGAARYT. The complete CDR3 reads CASSYELAGAARYTQYF.

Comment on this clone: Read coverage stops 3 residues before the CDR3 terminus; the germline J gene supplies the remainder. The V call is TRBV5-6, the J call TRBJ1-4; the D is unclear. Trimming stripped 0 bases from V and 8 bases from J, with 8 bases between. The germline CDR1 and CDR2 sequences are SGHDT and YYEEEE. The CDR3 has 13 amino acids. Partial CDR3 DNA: TGTGCCAGCAGCTTGGGGCTACAGGAAAAA. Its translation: CASSLGLQEK. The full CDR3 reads CASSLGLQEKLFF.

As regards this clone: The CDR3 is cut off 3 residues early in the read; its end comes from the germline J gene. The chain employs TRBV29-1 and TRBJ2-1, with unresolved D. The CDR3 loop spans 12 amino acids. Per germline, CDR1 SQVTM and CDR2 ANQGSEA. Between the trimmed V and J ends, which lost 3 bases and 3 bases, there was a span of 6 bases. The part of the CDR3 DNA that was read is TGCAGCGTTGACAGGAACTACAATGAG. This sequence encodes CSVDRNYNE. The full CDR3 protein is CSVDRNYNEQFF.

CDR3 residues: CASSETGTQETQYF. The CDR3 DNA, read in part, is TGTGCCAGCAGTGAGACAGGAACTCAAGAGACG. This chain links TRBV6-1 with TRBJ2-3; D possibly corresponds to TRBD1 (6 bases). The read terminates 3 residues ahead of where the CDR3 ends, so the germline J gene completes it. The CDR3 contains 14 residues. Germline V gene data show CDR1 as MNHNS and CDR2 as SASEGT.

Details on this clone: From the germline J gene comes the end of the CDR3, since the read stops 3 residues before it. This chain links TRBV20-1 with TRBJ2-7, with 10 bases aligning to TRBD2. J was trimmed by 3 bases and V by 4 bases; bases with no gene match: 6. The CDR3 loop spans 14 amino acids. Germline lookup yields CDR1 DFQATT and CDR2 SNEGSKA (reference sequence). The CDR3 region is CSAIRASGGYEQYF. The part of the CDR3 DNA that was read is TGCAGTGCTATAAGAGCTAGCGGGGGCTACGAG.

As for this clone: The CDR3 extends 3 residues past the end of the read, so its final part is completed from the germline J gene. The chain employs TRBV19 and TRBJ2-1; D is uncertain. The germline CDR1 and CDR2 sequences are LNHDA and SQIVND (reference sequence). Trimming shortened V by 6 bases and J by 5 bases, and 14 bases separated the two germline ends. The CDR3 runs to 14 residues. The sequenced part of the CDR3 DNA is TGTGCCAGTAGCCCCCGTAAGGGCAACAATGAG. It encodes CASSPRKGNNE. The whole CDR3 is CASSPRKGNNEQFF. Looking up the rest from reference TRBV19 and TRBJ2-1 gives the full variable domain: DGGITQSPKYLFRKEGQNVTLSCEQNLNHDAMYWYRQDPGQGLRLIYYSQIVNDFQKGDIAEGYSVSREKKESFPLTVTSAQKNPTAFYLCASSPRKGNNEQFFGPGTRLTVL.

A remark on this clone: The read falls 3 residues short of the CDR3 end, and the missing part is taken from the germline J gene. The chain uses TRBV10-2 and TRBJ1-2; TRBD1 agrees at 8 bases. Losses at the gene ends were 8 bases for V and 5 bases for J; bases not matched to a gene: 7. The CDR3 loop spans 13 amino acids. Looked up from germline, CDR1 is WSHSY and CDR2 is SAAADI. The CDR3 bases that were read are TGCGCCAGCGACCCAGGGGGCCGGTATGGC. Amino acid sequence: CASDPGGRYG. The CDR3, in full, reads CASDPGGRYGYTF.

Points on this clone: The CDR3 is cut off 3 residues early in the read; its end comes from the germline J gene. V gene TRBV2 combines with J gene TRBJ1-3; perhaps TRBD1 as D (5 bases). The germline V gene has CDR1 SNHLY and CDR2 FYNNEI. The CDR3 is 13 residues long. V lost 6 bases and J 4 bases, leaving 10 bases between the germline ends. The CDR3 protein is CASRKQEGNTIYF. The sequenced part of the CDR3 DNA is TGTGCCAGCAGAAAACAGGAGGGAAACACC.

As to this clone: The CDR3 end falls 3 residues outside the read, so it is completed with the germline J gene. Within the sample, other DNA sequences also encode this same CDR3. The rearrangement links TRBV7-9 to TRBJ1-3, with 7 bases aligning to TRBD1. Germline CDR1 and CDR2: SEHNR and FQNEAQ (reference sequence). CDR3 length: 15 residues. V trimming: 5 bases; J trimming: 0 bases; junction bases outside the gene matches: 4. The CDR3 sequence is CASSSGTASGNTIYF. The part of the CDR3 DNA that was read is TGTGCCAGCAGCAGCGGGACAGCCTCTGGAAACACC.

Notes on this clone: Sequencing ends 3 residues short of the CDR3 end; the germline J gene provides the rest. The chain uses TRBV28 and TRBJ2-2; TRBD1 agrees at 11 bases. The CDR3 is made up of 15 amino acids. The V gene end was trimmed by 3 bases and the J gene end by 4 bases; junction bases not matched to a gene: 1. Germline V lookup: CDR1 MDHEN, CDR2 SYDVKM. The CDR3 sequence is CASSFGQGATGELFF. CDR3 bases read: TGTGCCAGCAGTTTTGGACAGGGGGCCACCGGGGAG.

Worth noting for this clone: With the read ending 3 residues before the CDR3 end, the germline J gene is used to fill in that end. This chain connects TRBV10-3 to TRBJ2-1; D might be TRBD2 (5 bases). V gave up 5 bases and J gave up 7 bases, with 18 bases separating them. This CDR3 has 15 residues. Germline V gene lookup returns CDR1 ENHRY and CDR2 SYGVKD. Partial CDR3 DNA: TGTGCCATCAGTACTAGATCCCGACACAAGAATGAG. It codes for CAISTRSRHKNE. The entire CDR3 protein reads CAISTRSRHKNEQFF.

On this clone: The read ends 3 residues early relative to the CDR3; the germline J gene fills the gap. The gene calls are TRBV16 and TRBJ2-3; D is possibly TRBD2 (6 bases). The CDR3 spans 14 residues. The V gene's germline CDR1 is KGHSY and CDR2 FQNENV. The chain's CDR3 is CASSPRGSNQPQYF. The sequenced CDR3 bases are TGTGCCAGCAGCCCCCGGGGGAGCAATCAGCCG.

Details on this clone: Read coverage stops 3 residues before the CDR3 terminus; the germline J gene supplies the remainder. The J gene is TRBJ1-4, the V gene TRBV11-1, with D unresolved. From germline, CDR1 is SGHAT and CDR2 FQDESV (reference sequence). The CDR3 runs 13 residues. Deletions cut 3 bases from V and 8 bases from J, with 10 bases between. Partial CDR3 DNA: TGTGCCAGCAGCTTCTTGGAAGGGGAAAAA. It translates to CASSFLEGEK. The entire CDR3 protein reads CASSFLEGEKLFF.

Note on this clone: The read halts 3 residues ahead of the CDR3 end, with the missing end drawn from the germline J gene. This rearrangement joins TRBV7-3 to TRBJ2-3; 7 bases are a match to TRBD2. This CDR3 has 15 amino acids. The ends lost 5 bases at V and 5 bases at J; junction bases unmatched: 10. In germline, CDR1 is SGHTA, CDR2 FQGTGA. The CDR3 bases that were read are TGTGCCAGCAGCCCAGGCGGGGGTGCCGGAGATACG. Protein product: CASSPGGGAGDT. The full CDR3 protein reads CASSPGGGAGDTQYF.